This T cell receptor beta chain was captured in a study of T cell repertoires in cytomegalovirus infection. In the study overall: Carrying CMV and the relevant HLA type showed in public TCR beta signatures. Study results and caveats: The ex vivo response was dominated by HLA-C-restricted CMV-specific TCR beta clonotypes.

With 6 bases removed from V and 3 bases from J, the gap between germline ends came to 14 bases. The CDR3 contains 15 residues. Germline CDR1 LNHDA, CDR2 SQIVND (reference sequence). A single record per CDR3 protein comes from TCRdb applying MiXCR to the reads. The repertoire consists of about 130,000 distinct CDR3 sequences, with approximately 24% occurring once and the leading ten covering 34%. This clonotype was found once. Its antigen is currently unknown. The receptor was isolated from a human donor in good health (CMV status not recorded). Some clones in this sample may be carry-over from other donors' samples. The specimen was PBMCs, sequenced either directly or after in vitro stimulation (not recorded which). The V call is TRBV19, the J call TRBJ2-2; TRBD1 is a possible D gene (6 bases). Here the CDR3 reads CASRSGGWYTGELFF. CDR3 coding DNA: TGTGCCAGTAGAAGTGGGGGCTGGTACACCGGGGAGCTGTTTTTT. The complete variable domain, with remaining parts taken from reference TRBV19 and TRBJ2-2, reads DGGITQSPKYLFRKEGQNVTLSCEQNLNHDAMYWYRQDPGQGLRLIYYSQIVNDFQKGDIAEGYSVSREKKESFPLTVTSAQKNPTAFYLCASRSGGWYTGELFFGEGSRLTVL.